The 21 T cell receptor beta chains presented below share a single source sample, sequenced in a study of T cells in pancreatic ductal adenocarcinoma (TCRdb year 2017). The selected pancreatic ductal adenocarcinoma patients had received surgery without neoadjuvant therapy. Libraries were made using the immunoSEQ multiplex PCR assay. Here the immuneACCESS table is served through TCRdb, limited to in-frame sequences with V and J called. Missing clones are a known gap in these copies; in checked studies unresolved V genes cover under half, and the rest lacks a known reason. The sample yields around 94,000 clones; more than 90% were counted once. Less than 4% of the sample lies in the top ten. Sequenced input: PBMCs. These receptor sequences come from a human donor with pancreatic ductal adenocarcinoma.

In DNA, the CDR3 is TGTGCCAGCAGCTTGGGTCCCGGGACAGGGGGCGACTATGGCTACACCTTC. Translating gives CASSLGPGTGGDYGYTF. The rearrangement links TRBV5-5 to TRBJ1-2; 12 nucleotides agree with TRBD1. Per germline, CDR1 SGHKS and CDR2 YYEKEE (reference sequence). The CDR3 spans 17 residues. After removal of 0 bases from V and 3 bases from J, the junction contained 6 bases not matched to a gene.

The chain is built from TRBV4-2 and TRBJ2-5; 7 bases fit TRBD2. CDR1 is LGHNA, CDR2 YNFKEQ, per germline. The CDR3 has 14 amino acids. V was pared by 1 base and J by 4 bases, with 3 bases of the junction left unmatched. CDR3: CASSQAGGGETQYF. DNA for the CDR3: TGTGCCAGCAGCCAAGCGGGAGGAGGAGAGACCCAGTACTTC.

This chain links TRBV6-1 with TRBJ2-2; D remains ambiguous. Germline V gives CDR1 MNHNS, CDR2 SASEGT. The CDR3 loop spans 13 amino acids. The ends were cut back, 6 bases at V and 6 bases at J, with 11 bases in the middle. CDR3 sequence (DNA): TGTGCCAGCAGAAGACACGTCCCCGGGGAGCTGTTTTTT. Protein: CASRRHVPGELFF.

The V and J genes are TRBV5-4 and TRBJ2-7; 11 bases are shared with TRBD1. With V trimmed by 4 bases and J by 6 bases, 3 bases remained unmatched. The CDR3 spans 13 residues. Looked up from germline, CDR1 is SGHNT and CDR2 is YYREEE (reference sequence). The CDR3 reads CASSPDRGREQYF. In nucleotides, the CDR3 is TGTGCCAGCAGCCCGGACAGGGGGCGCGAGCAGTACTTC.

This clone was seen once. The CDR3 here is CASSPVGSNTEAFF. DNA of the CDR3: TGTGCCAGTAGCCCAGTGGGCAGCAACACTGAAGCTTTCTTT. This chain joins TRBV19 and TRBJ1-1; D unresolved. This CDR3 region has 14 residues. CDR1 LNHDA and CDR2 SQIVND come from the germline V gene (reference sequence). V lost 6 bases and J lost 2, with 13 bases in between.

The gene calls are TRBV6-1 and TRBJ2-7; D gene unclear. V was trimmed by 0 bases and J by 7 bases, leaving 13 bases between them. The germline V gene has CDR1 MNHNS and CDR2 SASEGT. The CDR3 is 14 residues long. The CDR3 DNA reads as TGTGCCAGCAGTGAAGCGGCGGCTTTGGGTGAGCAGTACTTC. Translating it yields CASSEAAALGEQYF.

The rearrangement uses TRBV5-4 and TRBJ2-2; TRBD1 matches at 7 bases. CDR1 is SGHNT, CDR2 YYREEE, per germline (reference sequence). Trimming took 1 base from V and 2 from J; bases not matched to a gene: 2. The CDR3 is made up of 15 amino acids. The CDR3 spells CASSLTGDNTGELFF. CDR3 sequence (DNA): TGTGCCAGCAGCTTGACAGGGGACAACACCGGGGAGCTGTTTTTT.

The V gene is TRBV30, the J gene TRBJ1-1, with D perhaps matching TRBD1 (5 bases). V lost 4 bases and J lost 3, with 12 bases in between. This CDR3 has 13 residues. Germline lookup yields CDR1 GTSNPN and CDR2 SVGIG (reference sequence). The CDR3 region has the DNA TGTGCCTGGATGGCAGGGTGGGACACTGAAGCTTTCTTT. Its protein product is CAWMAGWDTEAFF.

V and J are TRBV11-2 and TRBJ2-7, with D perhaps TRBD2 (6 bases). This CDR3 contains 14 residues. Trimming shortened V by 4 bases and J by 3 bases, and 13 bases separated the two germline ends. Per germline, CDR1 SGHAT and CDR2 FQNNGV. This chain's CDR3 is CASSWGENYYEQYF. Written as DNA, the CDR3 is TGTGCCAGCAGCTGGGGGGAAAACTACTACGAGCAGTACTTC.

J is TRBJ2-1 and V is TRBV28; a weak D match, TRBD2 (5 bases). The CDR3 covers 16 residues. V dropped 4 bases and J dropped 0 bases, with 13 bases sitting between them. CDR1 MDHEN and CDR2 SYDVKM come from the germline V gene. CDR3 protein: CASSSPGSSSYNEQFF. Written as DNA, the CDR3 is TGTGCCAGCAGTTCCCCGGGGTCGAGCTCCTACAATGAGCAGTTCTTC.

A single count supports this clone. V usage is TRBV18 and J usage is TRBJ1-4, with 7 bases fitting TRBD1. This CDR3 has 13 amino acids. Per germline, CDR1 KGHSH and CDR2 LQKENI. V shed 2 bases and J 8 bases; nucleotides not matched to a gene: 2. CDR3: CASSPTGDEKLFF. CDR3 nucleotides: TGTGCCAGCTCACCAACAGGGGACGAAAAACTGTTTTTT. Drawing the rest from reference TRBV18 and TRBJ1-4, the complete variable domain is NAGVMQNPRHLVRRRGQEARLRCSPMKGHSHVYWYRQLPEEGLKFMVYLQKENIIDESGMPKERFSAEFPKEGPSILRIQQVVRGDSAAYFCASSPTGDEKLFFGSGTQLSVL.

This chain uses TRBV5-5 with TRBJ2-3; 7 bases line up with TRBD1. With V trimmed by 6 bases and J by 11 bases, 9 bases remained unmatched. Germline CDR1 SGHKS, CDR2 YYEKEE (reference sequence). This CDR3 is built from 12 residues. CDR3 sequence reads: CASTGGRVRQYF. CDR3 coding DNA: TGTGCCAGCACAGGGGGTCGCGTAAGGCAGTATTTT.

The chain has TRBV28 and TRBJ2-3; 9 bases align to TRBD2. J was trimmed by 4 bases and V by 7 bases; bases with no gene match: 9. The CDR3 extends over 15 amino acids. The germline CDR1 and CDR2 sequences are MDHEN and SYDVKM. The CDR3 DNA reads TGTGCCAGCACCAGTAGCGGGAGTTTTTCAGATACGCAGTATTTT. Its translation: CASTSSGSFSDTQYF.

The chain is built from TRBV18 and TRBJ2-7, with 7 bases matching TRBD1. The CDR3 consists of 15 residues. Losses at the gene ends were 3 bases for V and 5 bases for J; bases not matched to a gene: 10. Per the germline V gene, CDR1 is KGHSH and CDR2 is LQKENI. The DNA for the CDR3 is TGTGCCAGCTCACCGAAAGACAGGGTGGTCCACGAGCAGTACTTC. Amino acids: CASSPKDRVVHEQYF.

This chain's CDR3 is CASSQVIAGAEQYF. In nucleotides, the CDR3 is TGCGCCAGCAGCCAAGTGATCGCGGGGGCCGAGCAGTACTTC. V and J are TRBV4-1 and TRBJ2-7, with D perhaps TRBD2 (7 bases). This CDR3 has 14 amino acids. Germline CDR1 is MGHRA and CDR2 is YSYEKL. Trimming took off 1 base at V and 6 bases at J, with 13 bases between the two ends.

V usage is TRBV5-1 and J usage is TRBJ1-5, with a tentative D call TRBD1 (5 bases). V gave up 4 bases and J gave up 4 bases, with 6 bases separating them. Germline V gene data show CDR1 as SGHRS and CDR2 as YFSETQ. This CDR3 has 12 amino acids. Here the CDR3 reads CASSGHNQPQHF. The CDR3 region has the DNA TGCGCCAGCAGCGGACATAATCAGCCCCAGCATTTT.

The V and J genes are TRBV2 and TRBJ2-1, with D unresolved. Trimming took 8 bases from V and 6 from J, leaving 11 bases between them. Per germline, CDR1 SNHLY and CDR2 FYNNEI. CDR3 size: 12 residues. Here the CDR3 reads CASSPPSNEQFF. In nucleotides, the CDR3 is TGTGCCAGCTCCCCCCCCTCCAATGAGCAGTTCTTC. Together with reference TRBV2 and TRBJ2-1, the CDR3 gives the full variable domain: EPEVTQTPSHQVTQMGQEVILRCVPISNHLYFYWYRQILGQKVEFLVSFYNNEISEKSEIFDDQFSVERPDGSNFTLKIRSTKLEDSAMYFCASSPPSNEQFFGPGTRLTVL.

The genes are TRBV7-9 and TRBJ2-3, with D unclear. This CDR3 is built from 12 residues. The V end lost 5 bases, the J end lost 3 bases, and 6 bases lay between the germline ends. The germline gives CDR1 SEHNR, CDR2 FQNEAQ (reference sequence). The CDR3 spells CASSRSTDTQYF. CDR3 in DNA: TGTGCCAGCAGCCGGTCGACAGATACGCAGTATTTT.

This clone was detected only a few times. The V and J genes are TRBV7-9 and TRBJ2-6; a possible D gene is TRBD1 (6 bases). The CDR3 is made up of 17 amino acids. From germline, CDR1 is SEHNR and CDR2 FQNEAQ (reference sequence). The V gene lost 5 bases and the J gene lost 0 bases, with 14 bases spanning the gap. The CDR3: CASSPGQYHSGANVLTF. CDR3 DNA: TGTGCCAGCAGCCCTGGACAGTATCACTCTGGGGCCAACGTCCTGACTTTC.

The rearrangement joins TRBV14 to TRBJ2-7; D is possibly TRBD1 (6 bases). The germline V gene encodes CDR1 SGHDN and CDR2 FVKESK. The V end lost 8 bases, the J end lost 0 bases, and 23 bases lay between the germline ends. CDR3 length: 17 residues. The CDR3 loop is CASRFTKGVLSSYEQYF. In DNA, the CDR3 is TGTGCCAGCCGATTCACGAAGGGGGTCCTTAGCTCCTACGAGCAGTACTTC.

The chain uses TRBV2 and TRBJ2-5, with TRBD2 identical over 7 bases. After removal of 4 bases from V and 1 base from J, the junction contained 6 bases not matched to a gene. This CDR3 contains 15 residues. Germline CDR1 and CDR2: SNHLY and FYNNEI. Written as DNA, the CDR3 is TGTGCCAGCAGTGCGTGGCGGGAGACCCAAGAGACCCAGTACTTC. Its protein is CASSAWRETQETQYF.